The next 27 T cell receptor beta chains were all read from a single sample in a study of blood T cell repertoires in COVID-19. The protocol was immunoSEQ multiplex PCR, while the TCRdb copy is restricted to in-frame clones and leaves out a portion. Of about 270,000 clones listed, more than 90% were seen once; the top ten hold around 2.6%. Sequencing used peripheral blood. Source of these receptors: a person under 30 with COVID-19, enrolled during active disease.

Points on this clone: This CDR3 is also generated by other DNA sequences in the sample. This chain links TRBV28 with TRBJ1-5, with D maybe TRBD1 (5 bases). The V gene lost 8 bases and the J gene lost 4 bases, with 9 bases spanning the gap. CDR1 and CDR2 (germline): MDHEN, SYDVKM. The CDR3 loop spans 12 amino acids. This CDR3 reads CASGSGNQPQHF. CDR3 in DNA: TGTGCCAGCGGCTCAGGGAATCAGCCCCAGCATTTT.

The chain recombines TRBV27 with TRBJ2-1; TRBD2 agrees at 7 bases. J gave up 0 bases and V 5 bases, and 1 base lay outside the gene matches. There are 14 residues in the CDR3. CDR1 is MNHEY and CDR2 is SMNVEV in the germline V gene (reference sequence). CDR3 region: CASSRGSSYNEQFF. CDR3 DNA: TGTGCCAGCAGTCGCGGGAGCTCCTACAATGAGCAGTTCTTC.

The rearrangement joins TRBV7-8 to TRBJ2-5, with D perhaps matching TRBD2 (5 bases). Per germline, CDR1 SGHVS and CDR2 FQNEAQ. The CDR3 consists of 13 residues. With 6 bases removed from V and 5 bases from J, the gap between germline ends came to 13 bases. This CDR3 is CASRKLVWETQYF. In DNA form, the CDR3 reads TGTGCCAGCAGGAAACTAGTCTGGGAGACCCAGTACTTC.

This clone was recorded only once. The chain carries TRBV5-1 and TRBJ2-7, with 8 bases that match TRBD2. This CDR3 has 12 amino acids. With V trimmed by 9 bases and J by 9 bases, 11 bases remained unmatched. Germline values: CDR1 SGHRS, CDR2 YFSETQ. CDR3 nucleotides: TGCGCCACCCGGGGGGGGTCTAATGGGCAGTACTTC. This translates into CATRGGSNGQYF. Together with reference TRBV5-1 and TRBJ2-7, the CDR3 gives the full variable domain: KAGVTQTPRYLIKTRGQQVTLSCSPISGHRSVSWYQQTPGQGLQFLFEYFSETQRNKGNFPGRFSGRQFSNSRSEMNVSTLELGDSALYLCATRGGSNGQYFGPGTRLTVT.

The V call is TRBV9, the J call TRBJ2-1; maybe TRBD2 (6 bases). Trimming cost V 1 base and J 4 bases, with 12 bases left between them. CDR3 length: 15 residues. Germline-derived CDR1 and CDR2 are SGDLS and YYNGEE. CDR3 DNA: TGTGCCAGCAGCGTAAAAGCGGGTGGGTACAATGAGCAGTTCTTC. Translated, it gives CASSVKAGGYNEQFF.

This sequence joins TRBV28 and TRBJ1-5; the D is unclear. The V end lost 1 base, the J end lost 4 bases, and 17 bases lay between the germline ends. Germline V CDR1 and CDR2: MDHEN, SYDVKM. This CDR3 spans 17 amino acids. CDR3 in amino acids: CASSLFSRGDRNQPQHF. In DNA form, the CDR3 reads TGTGCCAGCAGTTTATTCTCTCGCGGAGATAGAAATCAGCCCCAGCATTTT.

The CDR3 spells CASSLRGPWFF. The CDR3 bases are TGTGCCAGCAGCCTACGGGGTCCTTGGTTCTTC. The chain joins TRBV2 to TRBJ2-1; a weak D match, TRBD2 (5 bases). V lost 6 bases to trimming and J lost 15 bases, with 15 bases between them. This CDR3 contains 11 residues. Germline V lookup: CDR1 SNHLY, CDR2 FYNNEI. The full variable domain, completed using reference TRBV2 and TRBJ2-1, is EPEVTQTPSHQVTQMGQEVILRCVPISNHLYFYWYRQILGQKVEFLVSFYNNEISEKSEIFDDQFSVERPDGSNFTLKIRSTKLEDSAMYFCASSLRGPWFFGPGTRLTVL.

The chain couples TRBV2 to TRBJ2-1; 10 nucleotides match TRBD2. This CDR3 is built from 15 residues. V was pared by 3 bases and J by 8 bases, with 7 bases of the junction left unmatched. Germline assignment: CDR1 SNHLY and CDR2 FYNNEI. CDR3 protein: CASSDQLAGVDEQFF. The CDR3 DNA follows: TGTGCCAGCAGTGATCAGCTAGCGGGAGTGGATGAGCAGTTCTTC.

The CDR3 region is CASSGQGGTQYF. The DNA of the CDR3 is TGTGCCAGTAGTGGACAGGGGGGTACGCAGTATTTT. This chain links TRBV19 with TRBJ2-3, with TRBD1 identical over 10 bases. CDR1 and CDR2 (germline): LNHDA, SQIVND (reference sequence). V lost 5 bases, J lost 8 bases, and 1 base stayed unmatched. This CDR3 comprises 12 residues.

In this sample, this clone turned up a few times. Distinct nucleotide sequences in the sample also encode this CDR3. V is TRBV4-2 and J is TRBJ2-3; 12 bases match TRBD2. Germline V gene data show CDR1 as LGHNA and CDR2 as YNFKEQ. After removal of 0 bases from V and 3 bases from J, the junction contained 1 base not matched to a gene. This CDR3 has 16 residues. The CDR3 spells CASSQDLAGGTDTQYF. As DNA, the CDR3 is TGTGCCAGCAGCCAAGATCTAGCGGGAGGGACAGATACGCAGTATTTT.

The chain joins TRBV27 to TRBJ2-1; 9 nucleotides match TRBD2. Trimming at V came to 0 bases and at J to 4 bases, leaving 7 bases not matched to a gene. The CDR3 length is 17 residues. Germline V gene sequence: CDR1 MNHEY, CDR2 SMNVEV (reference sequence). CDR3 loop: CASSLSLAGTRYNEQFF. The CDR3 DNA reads TGTGCCAGCAGTTTATCACTAGCGGGCACACGTTACAATGAGCAGTTCTTC.

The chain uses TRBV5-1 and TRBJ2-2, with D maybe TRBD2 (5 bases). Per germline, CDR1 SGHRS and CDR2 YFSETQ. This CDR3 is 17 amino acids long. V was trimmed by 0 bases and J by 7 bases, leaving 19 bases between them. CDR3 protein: CASSLGLAAPEGGELFF. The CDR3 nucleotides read TGCGCCAGCAGCTTGGGGTTAGCAGCCCCTGAGGGCGGGGAGCTGTTTTTT.

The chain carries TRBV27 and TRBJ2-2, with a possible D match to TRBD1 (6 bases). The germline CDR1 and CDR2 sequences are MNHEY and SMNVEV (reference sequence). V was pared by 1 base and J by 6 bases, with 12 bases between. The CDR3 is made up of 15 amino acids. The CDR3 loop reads CASSLWGLDSGELFF. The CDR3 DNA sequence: TGTGCCAGCAGTTTATGGGGGCTTGATTCCGGGGAGCTGTTTTTT.

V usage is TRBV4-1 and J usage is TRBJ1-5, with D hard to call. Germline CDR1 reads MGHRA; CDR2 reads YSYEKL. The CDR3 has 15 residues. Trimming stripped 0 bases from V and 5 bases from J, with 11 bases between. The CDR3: CASSQDGWGDQPQHF. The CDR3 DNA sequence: TGCGCCAGCAGCCAAGATGGGTGGGGAGATCAGCCCCAGCATTTT.

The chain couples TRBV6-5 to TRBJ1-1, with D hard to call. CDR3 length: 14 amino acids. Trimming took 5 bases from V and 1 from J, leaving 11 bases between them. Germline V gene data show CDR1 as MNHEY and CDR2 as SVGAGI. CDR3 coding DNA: TGTGCCAGCAGTCACCTTGGCCAGAACACTGAAGCTTTCTTT. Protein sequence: CASSHLGQNTEAFF.

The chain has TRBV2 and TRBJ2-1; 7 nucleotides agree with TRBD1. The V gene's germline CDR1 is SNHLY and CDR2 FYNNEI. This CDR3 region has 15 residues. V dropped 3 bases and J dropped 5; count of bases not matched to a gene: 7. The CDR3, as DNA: TGTGCCAGCAGTGATGAGGGGGCAGGCGACAATGAGCAGTTCTTC. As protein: CASSDEGAGDNEQFF.

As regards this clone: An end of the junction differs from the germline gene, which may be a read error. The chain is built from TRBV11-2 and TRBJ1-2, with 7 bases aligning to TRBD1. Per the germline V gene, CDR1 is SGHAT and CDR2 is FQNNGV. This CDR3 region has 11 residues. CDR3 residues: CASSLAGTAFF. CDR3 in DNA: TGTGCCAGCAGCTTAGCCGGGACAGCTTTCTTC.

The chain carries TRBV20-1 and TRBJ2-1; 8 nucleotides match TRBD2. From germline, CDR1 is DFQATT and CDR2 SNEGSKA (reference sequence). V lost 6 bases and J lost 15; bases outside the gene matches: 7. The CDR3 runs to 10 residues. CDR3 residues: CSAPPGLGFF. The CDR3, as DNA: TGCAGTGCCCCCCCGGGACTAGGGTTCTTC.

CDR3 sequence reads: CAWRLASGSTDTQYF. DNA of the CDR3: TGTGCCTGGAGATTAGCTAGCGGGAGCACAGATACGCAGTATTTT. The chain carries TRBV30 and TRBJ2-3; TRBD2 matches at 8 bases. CDR3 length: 15 residues. Germline assignment: CDR1 GTSNPN and CDR2 SVGIG (reference sequence). Losses at the gene ends were 3 bases for V and 0 bases for J; bases not matched to a gene: 5. The full variable domain, its missing parts supplied by reference TRBV30 and TRBJ2-3, is SQTIHQWPATLVQPVGSPLSLECTVEGTSNPNLYWYRQAAGRGLQLLFYSVGIGQISSEVPQNLSASRPQDRQFILSSKKLLLSDSGFYLCAWRLASGSTDTQYFGPGTRLTVL.

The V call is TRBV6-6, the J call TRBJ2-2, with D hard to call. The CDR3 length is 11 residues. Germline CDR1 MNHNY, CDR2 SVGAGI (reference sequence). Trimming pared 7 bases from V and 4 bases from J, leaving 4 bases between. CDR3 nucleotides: TGTGCCAGCACTAGCACCGGGGAGCTGTTTTTT. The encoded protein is CASTSTGELFF.

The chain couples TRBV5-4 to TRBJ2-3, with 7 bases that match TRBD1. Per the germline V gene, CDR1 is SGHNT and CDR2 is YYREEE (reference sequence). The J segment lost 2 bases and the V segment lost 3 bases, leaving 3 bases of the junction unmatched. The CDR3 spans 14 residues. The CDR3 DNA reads TGTGCCAGCAGCTACAGGGGCAACACAGATACGCAGTATTTT. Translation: CASSYRGNTDTQYF.

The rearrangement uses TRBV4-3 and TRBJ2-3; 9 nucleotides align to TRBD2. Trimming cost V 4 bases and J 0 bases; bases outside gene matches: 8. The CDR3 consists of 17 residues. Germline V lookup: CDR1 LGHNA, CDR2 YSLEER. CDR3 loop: CASSRQLAGESTDTQYF. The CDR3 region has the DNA TGCGCCAGCAGCCGACAGTTAGCGGGAGAGAGCACAGATACGCAGTATTTT.

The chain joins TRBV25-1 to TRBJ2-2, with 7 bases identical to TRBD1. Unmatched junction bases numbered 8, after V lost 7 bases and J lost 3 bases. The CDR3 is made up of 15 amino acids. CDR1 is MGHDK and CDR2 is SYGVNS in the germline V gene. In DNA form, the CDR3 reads TGTGCCAGCACCCGGACAGGTGGGGACACCGGGGAGCTGTTTTTT. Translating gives CASTRTGGDTGELFF.

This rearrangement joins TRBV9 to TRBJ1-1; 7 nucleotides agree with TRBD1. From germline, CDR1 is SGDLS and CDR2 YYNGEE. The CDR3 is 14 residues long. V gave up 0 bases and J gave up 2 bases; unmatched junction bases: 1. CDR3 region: CASSVVGGNTEAFF. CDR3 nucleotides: TGTGCCAGCAGCGTAGTAGGGGGCAACACTGAAGCTTTCTTT.

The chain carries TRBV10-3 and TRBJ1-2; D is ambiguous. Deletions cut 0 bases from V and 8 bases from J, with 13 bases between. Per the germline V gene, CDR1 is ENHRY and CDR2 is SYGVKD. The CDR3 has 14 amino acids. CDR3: CAISESGVRGGYTF. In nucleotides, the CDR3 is TGTGCCATCAGTGAGTCGGGCGTCCGTGGGGGCTACACCTTC.

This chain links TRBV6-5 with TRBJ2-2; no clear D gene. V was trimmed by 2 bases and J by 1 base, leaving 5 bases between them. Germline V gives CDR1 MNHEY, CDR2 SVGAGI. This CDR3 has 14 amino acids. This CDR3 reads CASSYTGNTGELFF. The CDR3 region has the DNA TGTGCCAGCAGTTACACCGGGAACACCGGGGAGCTGTTTTTT.

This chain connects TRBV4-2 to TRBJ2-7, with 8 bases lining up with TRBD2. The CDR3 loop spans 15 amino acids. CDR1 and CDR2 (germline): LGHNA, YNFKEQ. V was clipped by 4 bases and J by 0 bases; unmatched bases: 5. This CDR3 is CASSLQRESSYEQYF. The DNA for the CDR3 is TGTGCCAGCAGCCTTCAGCGGGAGAGCTCCTACGAGCAGTACTTC.